The sequence of this T cell receptor (beta chain) was determined in a study of blood T cell repertoires in COVID-19. As originally analysed: From reference gene primer amplification, estimates of nucleated cell counts were derived. The repertoire was sequenced with immunoSEQ multiplex PCR; TCRdb's copy has only in-frame clones and lacks some. That table gives V, J and clone size, and the DNA gave D and trimming. The sample holds fewer than 200,000 clones, about 81% seen once. One Seattle source followed patients from active infection through their disease course. V shed 3 bases and J shed 3 bases, with 15 bases lying between them. CDR3 length: 15 amino acids. Germline-derived CDR1 and CDR2 are SNHLY and FYNNEI.

The specimen was peripheral blood. This TCR was recovered from a woman in her sixties or seventies with COVID-19, enrolled during active disease. The chain recombines TRBV2 with TRBJ2-7; D call uncertain. The CDR3 region has the DNA TGTGCCAGCAGTGAGTCTAGTACGAATTACTACGAGCAGTACTTC. Translating gives CASSESSTNYYEQYF.